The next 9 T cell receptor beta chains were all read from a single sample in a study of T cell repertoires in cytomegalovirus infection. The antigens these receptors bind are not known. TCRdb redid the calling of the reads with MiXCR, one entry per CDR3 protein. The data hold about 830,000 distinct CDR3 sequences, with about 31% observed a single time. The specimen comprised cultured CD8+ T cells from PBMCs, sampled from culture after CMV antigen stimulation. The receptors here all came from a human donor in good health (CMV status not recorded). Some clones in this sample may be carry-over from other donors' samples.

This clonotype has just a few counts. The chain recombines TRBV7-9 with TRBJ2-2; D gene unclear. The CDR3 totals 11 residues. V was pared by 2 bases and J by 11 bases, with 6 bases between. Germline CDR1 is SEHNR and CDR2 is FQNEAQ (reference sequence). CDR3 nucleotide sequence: TGTGCCAGCAGCTTAAGACCCGAGCTGTTTTTT. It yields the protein CASSLRPELFF.

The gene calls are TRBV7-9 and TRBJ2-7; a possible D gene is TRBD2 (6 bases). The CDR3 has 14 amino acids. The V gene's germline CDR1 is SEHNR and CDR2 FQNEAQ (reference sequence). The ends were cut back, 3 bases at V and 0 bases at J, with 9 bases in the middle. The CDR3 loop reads CASSLTGDSYEQYF. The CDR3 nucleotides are TGTGCCAGCAGCTTGACGGGGGACTCCTACGAGCAGTACTTC. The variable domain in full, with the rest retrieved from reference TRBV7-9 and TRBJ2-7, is DTGVSQNPRHKITKRGQNVTFRCDPISEHNRLYWYRQTLGQGPEFLTYFQNEAQLEKSRLLSDRFSAERPKGSFSTLEIQRTEQGDSAMYLCASSLTGDSYEQYFGPGTRLTVT.

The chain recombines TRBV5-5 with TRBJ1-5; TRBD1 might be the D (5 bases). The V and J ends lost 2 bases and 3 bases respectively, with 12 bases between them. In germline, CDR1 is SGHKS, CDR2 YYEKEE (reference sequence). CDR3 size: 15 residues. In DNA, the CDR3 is TGTGCCAGCAGCTTTGCACAGGCATTCAATCAGCCCCAGCATTTT. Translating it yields CASSFAQAFNQPQHF.

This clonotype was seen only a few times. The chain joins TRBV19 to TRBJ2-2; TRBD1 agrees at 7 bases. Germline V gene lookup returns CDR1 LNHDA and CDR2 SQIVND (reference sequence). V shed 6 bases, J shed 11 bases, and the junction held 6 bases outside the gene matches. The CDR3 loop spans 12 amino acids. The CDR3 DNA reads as TGTGCCAGTAGGGGGACAGTGAAAGAGCTGTTTTTT. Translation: CASRGTVKELFF.

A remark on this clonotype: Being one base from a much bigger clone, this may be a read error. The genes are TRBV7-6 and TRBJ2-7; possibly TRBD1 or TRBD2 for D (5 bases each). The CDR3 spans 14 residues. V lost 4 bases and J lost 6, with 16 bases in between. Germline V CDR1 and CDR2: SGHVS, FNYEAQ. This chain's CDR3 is CASSSSPGRTEQYF. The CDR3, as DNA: TGTGCCAGCAGCTCCTCCCCGGGACGGACCGAGCAGTACTTC.

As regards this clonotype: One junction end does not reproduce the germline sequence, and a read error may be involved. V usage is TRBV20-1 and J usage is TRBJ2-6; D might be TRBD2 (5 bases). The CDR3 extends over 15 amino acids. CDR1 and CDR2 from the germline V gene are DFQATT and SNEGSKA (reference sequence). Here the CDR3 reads CSARGGFSGANVLTF. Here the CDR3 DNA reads TGCAGTGCCAGAGGAGGTTTCTCTGGGGCCAACGTCCTGACTTTC.

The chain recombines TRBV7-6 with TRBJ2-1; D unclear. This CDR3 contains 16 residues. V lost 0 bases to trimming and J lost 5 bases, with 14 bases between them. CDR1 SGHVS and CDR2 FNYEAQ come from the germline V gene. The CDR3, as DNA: TGTGCCAGCAGCTTAGCCATAAGGCACTTAGACAATGAGCAGTTCTTC. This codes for CASSLAIRHLDNEQFF.

The CDR3 sequence: CASSTGGRRAYGYTF. The CDR3 nucleotides read TGTGCCAGCAGTACGGGGGGACGGCGAGCTTATGGCTACACCTTC. The chain combines TRBV12-3 or TRBV12-4 with TRBJ1-2; maybe TRBD1 (5 bases). V dropped 5 bases and J dropped 5 bases, with 18 bases sitting between them. This CDR3 comprises 15 residues.

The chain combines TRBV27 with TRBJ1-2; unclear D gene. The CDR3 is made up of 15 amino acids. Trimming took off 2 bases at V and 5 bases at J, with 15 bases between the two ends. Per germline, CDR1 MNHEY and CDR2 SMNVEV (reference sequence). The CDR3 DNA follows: TGTGCCAGCAGTTTAGGGCGGGAATGGCGTTATGGCTACACCTTC. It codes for CASSLGREWRYGYTF.